The text below deals with one TCR beta chain. The V end was cut by 6 bases, the J end by 5 bases, with 19 bases between. CDR1 is SGHNT and CDR2 is YYREEE in the germline V gene (reference sequence). The CDR3 spans 15 residues. This record belongs to a study of blood T cell repertoires in COVID-19. Cohorts were determined from participant-reported clinical history. Data came from immunoSEQ multiplex PCR; TCRdb stores just in-frame clones and leaves some out. The sample records around 170,000 clones, approximately 88% being singletons. The source material was PBMCs or T cells enriched from blood (not recorded which). This receptor was identified in a woman aged 18-29 years who had recovered from COVID-19. This sequence joins TRBV5-4 and TRBJ2-3, with D possibly matching TRBD2 (6 bases). The CDR3 protein is CASTPGSGAGDTQYF. The CDR3 DNA reads TGTGCCAGCACTCCTGGCTCGGGAGCGGGAGATACGCAGTATTTT.